A selection of T cell receptor beta chains follows, all from one sample in a study of T cells in pancreatic ductal adenocarcinoma. This table comes from immunoSEQ multiplex PCR, and its TCRdb copy is limited to in-frame clones, with some not included. Found here are about 98,000 clones, 90% to 95% of them singletons; the top ten hold roughly 3%. Material for sequencing was PBMCs. Source of these receptors: a human donor with pancreatic ductal adenocarcinoma. The conserved cysteine and the conserved F or W are not part of the CDR3 here.

V gene: TRBV28
CDR3 protein: ASRTGSEKLF

V gene: TRBV11-2
CDR3 protein: ASSPRTGSYNEQF

V gene: TRBV5-8
CDR3 protein: ASSLTRLAGNNEQF

V gene: TRBV5-1
CDR3 protein: ASSFTGVYDGYT

V gene: TRBV11-2
CDR3 protein: ASSSSTLARSGANVLT

V gene: TRBV25-1
CDR3 protein: ASSDSGRGMYEQF

V gene: TRBV28
CDR3 protein: ASSLPGTGGDTQY

V gene: TRBV18
CDR3 protein: ASSPRPDSLGVEETQY

V gene: TRBV28
CDR3 protein: ASSLSGEGFGYT

V gene: TRBV7-3
CDR3 protein: ASSLTPIGELF

V gene: TRBV27
CDR3 protein: ASRQYTGELF

V gene: TRBV9
CDR3 protein: ASSVASSYNEQF

V gene: TRBV9
CDR3 protein: ASSPDLRSGANVLT

V gene: TRBV6-5
CDR3 protein: ASRDIRSYNEQF

V gene: TRBV4-1
CDR3 protein: ASSQADRTQETQY

V gene: TRBV2
CDR3 protein: ASRLLTQGGEQY

V gene: TRBV29-1
CDR3 protein: SVRLAGGGDTQY

V gene: TRBV6-5
CDR3 protein: ASSPTRSSPWEF

V gene: TRBV11-3
CDR3 protein: ASSLGVAGAYNEQF

V gene: TRBV2
CDR3 protein: ASSYRLRSGNTIY

V gene: TRBV7-2
CDR3 protein: ASSKGDSEKLF

V gene: TRBV4-1
CDR3 protein: ASSQPGQGVGTQY

V gene: TRBV4-2
CDR3 protein: ASSQQLTSGHYNEQF

V gene: TRBV7-2
CDR3 protein: ATQGNTGNTIY

V gene: TRBV28
CDR3 protein: ASSPMGQRGGETQY

V gene: TRBV7-9
CDR3 protein: ASSLLAGGGNEQF